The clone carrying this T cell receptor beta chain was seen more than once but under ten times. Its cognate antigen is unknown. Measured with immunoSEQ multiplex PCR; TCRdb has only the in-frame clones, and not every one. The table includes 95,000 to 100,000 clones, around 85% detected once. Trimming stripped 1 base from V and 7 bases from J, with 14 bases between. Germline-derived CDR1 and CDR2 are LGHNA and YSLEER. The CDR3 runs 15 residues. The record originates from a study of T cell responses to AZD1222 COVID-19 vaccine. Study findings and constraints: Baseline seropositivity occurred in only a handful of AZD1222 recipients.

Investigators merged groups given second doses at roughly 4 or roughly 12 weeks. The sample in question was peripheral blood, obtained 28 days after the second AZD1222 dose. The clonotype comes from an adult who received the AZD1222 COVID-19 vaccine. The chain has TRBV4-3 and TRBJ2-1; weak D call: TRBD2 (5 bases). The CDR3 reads CASSQGRLEGNEQFF. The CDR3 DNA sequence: TGCGCCAGCAGCCAAGGGCGCCTTGAGGGAAATGAGCAGTTCTTC.